The rows below give T cell receptor beta chains drawn from one sample of a study of T cell changes during pregnancy in multiple sclerosis. Method: immunoSEQ multiplex PCR; TCRdb's copy keeps in-frame clones and lacks some. The sample includes nearly 110,000 clones, about 90% seen only once; the top ten take 1.6%. The input for sequencing was peripheral blood, taken before pregnancy. All receptors come from a female donor with multiple sclerosis, enrolled in a pregnancy study. CDR3s include the opening cysteine and the closing phenylalanine or tryptophan. The D gene is left open where the match is weak. The listing skips clone size in some rows; elsewhere it reads once, few, many or a size class.

NA | 15 | TRBJ2-3 | NA | TRBV5-4 | CASSLEPLRTDTQYF | TGTGCCAGCAGCTTGGAGCCGCTTCGCACAGATACGCAGTATTTT
NA | 16 | TRBJ1-5 | NA | TRBV21-1 | CASSRQDRDSNQPQHF | TGTGCCAGCAGCAGACAGGACAGGGATAGCAATCAGCCCCAGCATTTT
NA | 14 | TRBJ1-5 | NA | TRBV2 | CASRQGYSNQPQHF | TGTGCCAGCAGACAGGGCTATAGCAATCAGCCCCAGCATTTT
TRBD1 | 14 | TRBJ1-2 | once | TRBV30 | CAWSGQGLGLGYTF | TGTGCCTGGAGTGGACAGGGACTTGGGCTTGGCTACACCTTC
NA | 14 | TRBJ1-3 | NA | TRBV6-5 | CASRLDIVGNTIYF | TGTGCCAGCAGACTAGACATCGTCGGAAACACCATATATTTT
NA | 14 | TRBJ1-6 | NA | TRBV19 | CASSIEEFNSPLHF | TGTGCCAGTAGTATTGAGGAATTTAATTCACCCCTCCACTTT
NA | 14 | TRBJ2-1 | NA | TRBV5-1 | CASSLAFSSWEQFF | TGCGCCAGCAGCTTGGCCTTTTCTAGCTGGGAGCAGTTCTTC
NA | 15 | TRBJ2-5 | NA | TRBV5-1 | CASKEGPNRGETQYF | TGCGCCAGCAAGGAGGGACCAAATAGAGGAGAGACCCAGTACTTC
NA | 15 | TRBJ1-2 | NA | TRBV4-1 | CASSQAGRGQDGYTF | TGCGCCAGCAGCCAAGCCGGTCGGGGTCAGGATGGCTACACCTTC
TRBD1 | 12 | TRBJ1-2 | NA | TRBV6-5 | CASRQGNYGYTF | TGTGCCAGCAGACAGGGGAATTATGGCTACACCTTC
TRBD2 | 16 | TRBJ2-1 | NA | TRBV5-4 | CASSSGGAVAYNEQFF | TGTGCCAGCAGCTCCGGGGGGGCGGTGGCTTACAATGAGCAGTTCTTC
TRBD1 | 16 | TRBJ1-5 | NA | TRBV6-5 | CASSYSRDRGSQPQHF | TGTGCCAGCAGTTACTCCCGGGACAGGGGGAGTCAGCCCCAGCATTTT
NA | 14 | TRBJ2-7 | NA | TRBV9 | CASSRSGSAYEQYF | TGTGCCAGCAGCCGCTCGGGGAGCGCCTACGAGCAGTACTTC
TRBD2 | 18 | TRBJ2-3 | once | TRBV6-1 | CASSGWTSGASVTDTQYF | TGTGCCAGCAGTGGGTGGACTAGCGGGGCCTCTGTCACAGATACGCAGTATTTT
NA | 17 | TRBJ2-2 | NA | TRBV7-2 | CASSTTRQGGNAGELFF | TGTGCCAGCAGCACCACACGACAGGGAGGTAACGCCGGGGAGCTGTTTTTT